The present T cell receptor (beta chain) was sequenced within a study of cytomegalovirus exposure and HLA in healthy donors. Findings and caveats of the study: The classifier reportedly diagnosed cytomegalovirus status with high sensitivity and specificity. Earlier analysis looked at TCR beta V segments, and most were productive about 90% or about 30% of the time. Indistinguishability led to the exclusion of some V segments, TRBV6-2 and TRBV6-3 included.

There were likely unrecorded immune exposures, though donors were nominally healthy when sampled. Turning to this clone: What it binds is not known.

Germline loops: CDR1 MNHEY, CDR2 SVGAGI. V lost 2 bases, J lost 7 bases, and 7 bases stayed unmatched. The CDR3 is 15 residues long. It was with 60 Vbeta and 13 Jbeta primers that the PCR ran. Sequencing used immunoSEQ multiplex PCR; TCRdb keeps in-frame clones, though not all of them. The sample yields some 130,000 clones, 75% to 85% seen once. The genes are TRBV6-5 and TRBJ2-1; the match to TRBD2 covers 8 bases. The clonotype was recovered from a female donor in good health and CMV-seropositive. The sequenced material came from PBMCs. CDR3 loop: CASSYGAGGSNEQFF. As DNA, the CDR3 is TGTGCCAGCAGTTACGGCGCGGGAGGTTCGAATGAGCAGTTCTTC.